This T cell receptor beta chain was identified during a study of control samples from healthy donors and cancer patients. Sequencing used immunoSEQ multiplex PCR; TCRdb keeps in-frame clones, though not all of them. The sample lists approximately 150,000 clones, roughly 95% occurring once. Trimming took 6 bases from V and 10 from J; bases not matched to a gene: 6. This CDR3 has 13 amino acids. The germline gives CDR1 MDHEN, CDR2 SYDVKM. This sequence joins TRBV28 and TRBJ1-6; 7 positions match TRBD1. This receptor was obtained from a woman aged 25 to 39 in good health. The sequenced sample consisted of blood. CDR3 sequence reads: CASSDRARSPLHF. The DNA for the CDR3 is TGTGCCAGCAGCGACAGGGCGAGGTCACCCCTCCACTTT.